A selection of T cell receptor beta chains follows, all from one sample in a study of vaccination and CD4 T cells after COVID-19. These receptors have no known antigen. MiXCR, run by TCRdb on the PCR reads, gives a single entry per CDR3 protein. The data hold 20,000 to 25,000 distinct CDR3 sequences, with roughly two fifths observed a single time. The sample was CD4+ T cells from blood, cultured in vitro, taken before SARS-CoV-2 vaccination. These receptors all come from a human donor who had recovered from COVID-19. CDR3s include the opening cysteine and the closing phenylalanine or tryptophan. The order of the fields is D gene, clone size, J gene, V gene, CDR3 DNA, CDR3 protein. The D gene is left open where the match is weak. Where a row states a size, it is once, few, many or the class of an expanded clone; other rows omit it.

.,.,TRBJ2-2,TRBV28,TGTGCCAGCACCCCTGCGGGGATAACCGGGGAGCTGTTTTTT,CASTPAGITGELFF
.,.,TRBJ2-3,TRBV18,TGTGCCAGCTCACCAGGAGCCGGGGATACGCAGTATTTT,CASSPGAGDTQYF
.,.,TRBJ1-4,TRBV28,TGTGCCAGCAGTTTGTTGTCGGGGGGCAATGAAAAACTGTTTTTT,CASSLLSGGNEKLFF
.,.,TRBJ2-5,TRBV20-1,TGCAGTGCTAGGTTCAGCTCAAAGACCCAGTACTTC,CSARFSSKTQYF
.,.,TRBJ2-2,TRBV11-2,TGTGCCAGCAGCTTAGATCGTGGGTCCGGGGAGCTGTTTTTT,CASSLDRGSGELFF
.,few,TRBJ1-5,TRBV6-2/TRBV6-3,TGTGCCAGCAGCCCGGCCGATCAGCCCCAGCATTTT,CASSPADQPQHF
TRBD1,.,TRBJ2-5,TRBV5-6,TGTGCCAGCAGCCAAACAGGGGGGGAGACCCAGTACTTC,CASSQTGGETQYF
TRBD2,.,TRBJ2-1,TRBV20-1,TGCAGTGCTAGAGGGGGGCTAGCGGGAGGTACTGAGCAGTTCTTC,CSARGGLAGGTEQFF
.,.,TRBJ1-2,TRBV25-1,TGTGCCAGCAGTGAATTTGGGAGGGAGATCGGCTATGGCTACACCTTC,CASSEFGREIGYGYTF
.,.,TRBJ2-3,TRBV5-4,TGTGCCAGCAGCTTGAGACTAGAAGGCACAGATACGCAGTATTTT,CASSLRLEGTDTQYF
.,.,TRBJ1-1,TRBV6-5,TGTGCCAGCAGTTACTATCCCGGGGGGAGGACTGAAGCTTTCTTT,CASSYYPGGRTEAFF
.,few,TRBJ1-5,TRBV10-2,TGCGCCAGCAGCGGACTCAATCAGCCCCAGCATTTT,CASSGLNQPQHF
.,.,TRBJ1-1,TRBV20-1,TGCAGTGCGATGGACTGGAACACTGAAGCTTTCTTT,CSAMDWNTEAFF
TRBD2,few,TRBJ2-1,TRBV28,TGTGCCAGCAGTTTATCGGGACTAGGTTACAATGAGCAGTTCTTC,CASSLSGLGYNEQFF
.,.,TRBJ2-3,TRBV10-2,TGCGCCAGCAGTCCAGGGGACTTCCCCACAGATACGCAGTATTTT,CASSPGDFPTDTQYF
TRBD1,.,TRBJ1-2,TRBV28,TGTGCCAGCAGTTTTTATGGGACAGGGGGCGCGGGCTACACCTTC,CASSFYGTGGAGYTF
.,few,TRBJ2-1,TRBV6-2/TRBV6-3,TGTGCCAGCAGTTACCCAAACAATGAGCAGTTCTTC,CASSYPNNEQFF
TRBD1,.,TRBJ1-2,TRBV20-1,TGCAGTGCCAAAATGGGACAGGGGGCTGCATATGGCTACACCTTC,CSAKMGQGAAYGYTF
.,.,TRBJ1-5,TRBV29-1,TGCAGCGTCCAGGCGGGGGGCAATCAGCCCCAGCATTTT,CSVQAGGNQPQHF
TRBD1,.,TRBJ1-1,TRBV10-2,TGCGCCAGCAGGGACAGGGCCGATGTGAACACTGAAGCTTTCTTT,CASRDRADVNTEAFF
.,few,TRBJ1-3,TRBV7-2,TGTGCCAGCAGCTTAGACCGGGGCTCTGGAAACACCATATATTTT,CASSLDRGSGNTIYF
.,.,TRBJ1-1,TRBV12-3/TRBV12-4,TGTGCCAGCAACCACGGGCGTAACACTGAAGCTTTCTTT,CASNHGRNTEAFF
TRBD1,.,TRBJ1-2,TRBV5-1,TGCGCCAGCAGCCTAGGACAGGAAGCTAACTATGGCTACACCTTC,CASSLGQEANYGYTF
TRBD1,.,TRBJ1-1,TRBV5-4,TGTGCCAGCAGCTGGGAAATAGGGACAGTAGAAGCTTTCTTT,CASSWEIGTVEAFF
TRBD1,.,TRBJ2-5,TRBV12-3/TRBV12-4,TGTGCCAGCAGCTCCGGGACAGGGATCCAAGAGACCCAGTACTTC,CASSSGTGIQETQYF
TRBD1,.,TRBJ2-3,TRBV19,TGTGCCACCAGGACAGGGAGCACAGATACGCAGTATTTT,CATRTGSTDTQYF
.,few,TRBJ2-3,TRBV6-5,TGTGCCAGCAGTTACCCCCCAGGGGGCACAGATACGCAGTATTTT,CASSYPPGGTDTQYF
TRBD1,.,TRBJ1-3,TRBV7-6,TGTGCCAGCAGCTTAGGAGACAGGGCATCTGGAAACACCATATATTTT,CASSLGDRASGNTIYF
.,.,TRBJ1-2,TRBV6-2/TRBV6-3,TGTGCCAGCAGTTACCCGAACCAGATTTATGGCTACACCTTC,CASSYPNQIYGYTF
TRBD1,few,TRBJ2-3,TRBV5-1,TGCGCCAGCTGCATAACAGGGGGCAGAGATACGCAGTATTTT,CASCITGGRDTQYF
TRBD1,.,TRBJ1-1,TRBV18,TGTGCCAGCTGTGAGGGGGCGTCGGCTGAAGCTTTCTTT,CASCEGASAEAFF
.,few,TRBJ2-2,TRBV7-2,TGTGCCAGCAGCTTGGAGAGGCAGGCCTGGCAAGGGGGGGAGCTGTTTTTT,CASSLERQAWQGGELFF
.,medium-sized,TRBJ2-2,TRBV19,TGTGCCAGTACCCGGACATTGAACACCGGGGAGCTGTTTTTT,CASTRTLNTGELFF
TRBD1,.,TRBJ1-2,TRBV12-3/TRBV12-4,TGTGCCAGCAGTCGACAGGGGGAAGGTGGCTACACCTTC,CASSRQGEGGYTF
TRBD1,.,TRBJ2-3,TRBV5-1,TGCGCCAGCAGCTTGGGGGACAGGGACTACACAGATACGCAGTATTTT,CASSLGDRDYTDTQYF
.,few,TRBJ1-1,TRBV20-1,TGCAGTGCTAGAGACAGGGTGAAGTCCACTGAAGCTTTCTTT,CSARDRVKSTEAFF
.,.,TRBJ2-1,TRBV27,TGTGCCAGCAGTCCCCGGGTGACGGCGGACTCCTACAATGAGCAGTTCTTC,CASSPRVTADSYNEQFF
.,.,TRBJ2-5,TRBV24-1,TGTGCCACCATTGGGCGAAACGGACGGAGTGGGGAGACCCAGTACTTC,CATIGRNGRSGETQYF
TRBD2,few,TRBJ2-2,TRBV20-1,TGCAGTGCTACCCAGGGGGCAGCTAGCGGGAGTATATGGGACACCGGGGAGCTGTTTTTT,CSATQGAASGSIWDTGELFF
TRBD2,.,TRBJ2-7,TRBV7-2,TGTGCCAGCAGCCCGAGACGACTAGCGGGAGGCCTCTACGAGCAGTACTTC,CASSPRRLAGGLYEQYF
TRBD2,.,TRBJ2-1,TRBV6-1,TGTGCCAGCGTCACTAGCGGGGGCTTCTCCTACAATGAGCAGTTCTTC,CASVTSGGFSYNEQFF
TRBD1,few,TRBJ2-3,TRBV6-4,TGTGCCAGCAGTGACAGGGGGCCCACAGATACGCAGTATTTT,CASSDRGPTDTQYF
TRBD1,.,TRBJ1-2,TRBV4-2,TGTGCCAGCAGCCTACCCGATGACAGGGGCTATGGCTACACCTTC,CASSLPDDRGYGYTF
.,.,TRBJ1-1,TRBV30,TGTGCCTGGAGTCCGGGACAATTGAACACTGAAGCTTTCTTT,CAWSPGQLNTEAFF
.,few,TRBJ2-7,TRBV6-2/TRBV6-3,TGTGCAGTCCGTCCGGAGAGCTCCTACGAGCAGTACTTC,CAVRPESSYEQYF
TRBD1,medium-sized,TRBJ1-6,TRBV6-4,TGTGCCAGCAGTGGACAGGGGCCGAGCTCCTATAATTCACCCCTCCACTTT,CASSGQGPSSYNSPLHF
TRBD1,few,TRBJ1-2,TRBV11-2,TGTGCCAGCAGCCCCAAAGTGGGACAGTACTATGGCTACACCTTC,CASSPKVGQYYGYTF
TRBD2,.,TRBJ2-1,TRBV7-3,TGTGCCAGCAGCTTAACTAGCGGGAACTACAATGAGCAGTTCTTC,CASSLTSGNYNEQFF
.,few,TRBJ2-1,TRBV14,TGTGCCAGCAGCCAAGAACAGCTATACAATGAGCAGTTCTTC,CASSQEQLYNEQFF
.,.,TRBJ2-1,TRBV5-4,TGTGCCAGCAGCCCGAGGGTTGGTGTTGAGCAGTTCTTC,CASSPRVGVEQFF
TRBD1,.,TRBJ2-2,TRBV6-1,TGTGCCAGCAGTGAAACGGGACAGGGGGGCACCGGGGAGCTGTTTTTT,CASSETGQGGTGELFF
TRBD2,few,TRBJ2-1,TRBV20-1,TGCAGTGCGTCCGGACTAGTCGTCTACAATGAGCAGTTCTTC,CSASGLVVYNEQFF
.,medium-sized,TRBJ2-7,TRBV6-1,TGTGCCAGCAGTGACTATTACGGGCAGGGTGGCGAGCAGTACTTC,CASSDYYGQGGEQYF
.,.,TRBJ1-5,TRBV6-2/TRBV6-3,TGTGCCAGCAGTTACTCGAAAATGGGTACCAATCAGCCCCAGCATTTT,CASSYSKMGTNQPQHF